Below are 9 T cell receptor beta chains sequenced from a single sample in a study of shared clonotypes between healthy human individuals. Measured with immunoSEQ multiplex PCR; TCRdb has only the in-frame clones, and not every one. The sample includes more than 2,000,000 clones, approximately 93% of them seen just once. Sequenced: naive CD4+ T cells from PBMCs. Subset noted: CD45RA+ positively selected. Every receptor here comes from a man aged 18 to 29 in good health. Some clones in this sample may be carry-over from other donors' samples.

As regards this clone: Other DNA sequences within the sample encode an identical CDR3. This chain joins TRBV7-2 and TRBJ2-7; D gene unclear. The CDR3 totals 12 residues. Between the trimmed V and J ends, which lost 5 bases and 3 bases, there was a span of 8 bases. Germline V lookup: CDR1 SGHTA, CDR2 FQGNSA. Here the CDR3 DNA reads TGTGCCAGCAGCGCCCAAGGCTACGAGCAGTACTTC. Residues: CASSAQGYEQYF. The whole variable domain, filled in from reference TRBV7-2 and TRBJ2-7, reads GAGVSQSPSNKVTEKGKDVELRCDPISGHTALYWYRQSLGQGLEFLIYFQGNSAPDKSGLPSDRFSAERTGGSVSTLTIQRTQQEDSAVYLCASSAQGYEQYFGPGTRLTVT.

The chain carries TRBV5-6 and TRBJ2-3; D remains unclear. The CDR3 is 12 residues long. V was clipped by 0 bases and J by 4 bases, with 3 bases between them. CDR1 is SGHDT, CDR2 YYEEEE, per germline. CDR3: CASSLEADTQYF. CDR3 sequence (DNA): TGTGCCAGCAGCTTGGAAGCAGATACGCAGTATTTT.

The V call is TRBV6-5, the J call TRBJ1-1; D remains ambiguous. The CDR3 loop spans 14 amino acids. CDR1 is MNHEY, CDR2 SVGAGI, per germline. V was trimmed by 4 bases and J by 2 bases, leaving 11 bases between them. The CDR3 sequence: CASSWVITNTEAFF. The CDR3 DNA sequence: TGTGCCAGCAGTTGGGTGATAACCAACACTGAAGCTTTCTTT.

CDR3 bases: TGTGCCAGCAGTTTCCCCCACAGGGAGGGTGATCAGCCCCAGCATTTT. It is translated as CASSFPHREGDQPQHF. The chain joins TRBV28 to TRBJ1-5, with a possible D match to TRBD1 (6 bases). This CDR3 is 16 amino acids long. The germline V and J ends were trimmed by 3 bases and 5 bases, with 17 bases remaining between them. From germline, CDR1 is MDHEN and CDR2 SYDVKM.

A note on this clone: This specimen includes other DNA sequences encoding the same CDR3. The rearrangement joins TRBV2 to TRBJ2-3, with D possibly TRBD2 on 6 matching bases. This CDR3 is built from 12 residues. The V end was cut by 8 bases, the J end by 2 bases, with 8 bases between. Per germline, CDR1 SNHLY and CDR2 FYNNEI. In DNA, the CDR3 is TGTGCCAGCCGCGGGGTCACAGATACGCAGTATTTT. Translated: CASRGVTDTQYF.

The CDR3 here is CASSLMQGSYEQYF. The CDR3 bases are TGTGCCAGCAGCTTAATGCAGGGTTCCTACGAGCAGTACTTC. The chain is built from TRBV7-3 and TRBJ2-7; tentatively, D is TRBD1 (5 bases). Deletions cut 1 base from V and 1 base from J, with 8 bases between. Germline V CDR1 and CDR2: SGHTA, FQGTGA. The CDR3 sequence is 14 residues long.

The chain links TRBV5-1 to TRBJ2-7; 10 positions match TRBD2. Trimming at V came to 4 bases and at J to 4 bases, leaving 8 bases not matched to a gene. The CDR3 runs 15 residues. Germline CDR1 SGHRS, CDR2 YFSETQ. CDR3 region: CASSTPSGSLYEQYF. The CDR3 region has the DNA TGCGCCAGCAGCACCCCTAGCGGGAGTTTATACGAGCAGTACTTC.

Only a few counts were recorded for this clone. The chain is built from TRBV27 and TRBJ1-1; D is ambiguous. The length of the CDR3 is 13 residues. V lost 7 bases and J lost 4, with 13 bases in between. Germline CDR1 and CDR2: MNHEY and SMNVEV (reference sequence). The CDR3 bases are TGTGCCAGCACTCGGTTGGGGAGCACTGAAGCTTTCTTT. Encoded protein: CASTRLGSTEAFF.

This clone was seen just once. As DNA, the CDR3 is TGTGCCAGCAGTGAAGTTCGAAGGGGCACCGGGGAGCTGTTTTTT. This sequence encodes CASSEVRRGTGELFF. The rearrangement joins TRBV6-1 to TRBJ2-2; TRBD1 is a possible D gene (5 bases). V lost 1 base and J lost 4, with 10 bases in between. The germline V gene has CDR1 MNHNS and CDR2 SASEGT. CDR3 length: 15 amino acids.